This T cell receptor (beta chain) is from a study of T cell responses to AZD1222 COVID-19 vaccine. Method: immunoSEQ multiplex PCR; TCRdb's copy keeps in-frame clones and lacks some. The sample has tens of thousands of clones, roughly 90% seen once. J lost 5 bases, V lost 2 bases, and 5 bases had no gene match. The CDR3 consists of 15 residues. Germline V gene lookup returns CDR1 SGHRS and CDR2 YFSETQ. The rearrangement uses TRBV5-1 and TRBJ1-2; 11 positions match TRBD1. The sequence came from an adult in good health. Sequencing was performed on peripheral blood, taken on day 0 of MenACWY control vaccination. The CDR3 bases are TGCGCCAGCAGCTTCGGACAGGGGGCAGGGTATGGCTACACCTTC. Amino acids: CASSFGQGAGYGYTF.